The T cell receptor beta chain under discussion was sequenced for a study of blood T cell repertoires in COVID-19. Study-wide background: Acute-phase and convalescent COVID-19 samples originated in the United States, Italy and Spain.

In its sample, this clone was seen a few times. Original analysis: Quantification of nucleated cells was approximated via reference gene primer amplification. Sequenced by immunoSEQ multiplex PCR; TCRdb stores in-frame clones only, minus some. V and J calls and clone size follow that table, whereas D and trimming were derived from the DNA. The sample shows about 250,000 clones, over 75% of them seen only once. V gave up 0 bases and J gave up 8 bases; unmatched junction bases: 6. The CDR3 length is 15 residues. The germline CDR1 and CDR2 sequences are SEHNR and FQNEAQ (reference sequence). The sequencing sample was made of peripheral blood. This TCR was recovered from a woman over 75 with acute or convalescent COVID-19. V gene TRBV7-9 combines with J gene TRBJ1-2, with TRBD1 matching 10 bases. CDR3 loop: CASSLAIGTGEGYTF. CDR3 nucleotides: TGTGCCAGCAGCTTAGCAATTGGGACAGGGGAGGGCTACACCTTC.